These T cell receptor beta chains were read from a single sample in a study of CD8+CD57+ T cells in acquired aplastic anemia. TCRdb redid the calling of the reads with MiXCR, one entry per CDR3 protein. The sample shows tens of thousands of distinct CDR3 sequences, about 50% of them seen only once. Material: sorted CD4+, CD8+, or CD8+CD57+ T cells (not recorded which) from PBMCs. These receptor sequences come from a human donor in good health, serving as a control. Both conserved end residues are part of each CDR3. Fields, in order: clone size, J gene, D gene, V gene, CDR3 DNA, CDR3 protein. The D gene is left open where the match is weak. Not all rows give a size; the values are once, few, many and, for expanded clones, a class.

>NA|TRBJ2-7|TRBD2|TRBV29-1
TGCAGCTCTAGAGGACTAGCGGGATTCTCCTACGAGCAGTACTTC
CSSRGLAGFSYEQYF
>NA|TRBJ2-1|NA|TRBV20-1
TGCAGTGCTAGTGATGGGTCAAGCTCCTACAATGAGCAGTTCTTC
CSASDGSSSYNEQFF
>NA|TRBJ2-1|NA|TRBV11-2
TGTGCCAGCAGCTTGGGGGGAGGCTCCTACAATGAGCAGTTCTTC
CASSLGGGSYNEQFF
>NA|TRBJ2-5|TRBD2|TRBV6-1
TGTGCCAGTGCTACTAGCGGGAGGCAGCTTGAGACCCAGTACTTC
CASATSGRQLETQYF
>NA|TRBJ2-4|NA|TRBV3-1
TGTGCCAGCAGCCCAAGAGGAACTTTAGCCAAAAACATTCAGTACTTC
CASSPRGTLAKNIQYF
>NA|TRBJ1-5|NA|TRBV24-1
TGTGCCACCAGTGTCCAGCCCCAGCACTTT
CATSVQPQHF
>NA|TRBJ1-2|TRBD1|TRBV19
TGTGCTAGGACAGGGAATTGGGATGGCTACACCTTC
CARTGNWDGYTF
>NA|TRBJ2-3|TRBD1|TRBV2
TGTGCCACCGGGACAGGGCGCACAGATACGCAGTATTTT
CATGTGRTDTQYF
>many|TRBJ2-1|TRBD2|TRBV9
TGTGCCAGCAGCGTAGGTCGGGGACTAGCCAATGAGCAGTTCTTC
CASSVGRGLANEQFF
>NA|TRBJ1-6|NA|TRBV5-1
TGCGCCAGCAGCTTGGCAGGAACCGGTTCACCCCTCCACTTT
CASSLAGTGSPLHF
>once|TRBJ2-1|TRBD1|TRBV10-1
TGCGCCAGCAGTGTGACAGGGAACTACAATGAGCAGTTCTTC
CASSVTGNYNEQFF
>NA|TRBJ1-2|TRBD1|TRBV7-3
TGTGCCAGCAGCTCGGGACAGACCTATGGCTACACCTTC
CASSSGQTYGYTF
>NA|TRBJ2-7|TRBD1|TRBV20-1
TGCAGTGCTAAGTACACCAGCGTTGGACAGGGATTCAACGAGCAGTACTTC
CSAKYTSVGQGFNEQYF
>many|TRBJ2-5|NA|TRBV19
TGTGCCAGTAGTAAGGGGCTGGGGGAGACCCAGTACTTC
CASSKGLGETQYF
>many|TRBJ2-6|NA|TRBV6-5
TGTGCCAGCAGTTACGGCAACCCAGGGTCGGGGGCCAACGTCCTGACTTTC
CASSYGNPGSGANVLTF
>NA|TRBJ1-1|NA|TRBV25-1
TGTGCCAGCAGTTTGAAGACGGGCACTGAAGCTTTCTTT
CASSLKTGTEAFF
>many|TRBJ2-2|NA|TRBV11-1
TGTGCCAGCAGCTTAGGGAAGAATTCGGCCATCCACACCGGGGAGCTGTTTTTT
CASSLGKNSAIHTGELFF
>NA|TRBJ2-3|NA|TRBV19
TGTGCCAGTAGTCCCCCTCTCACAGATACGCAGTATTTT
CASSPPLTDTQYF
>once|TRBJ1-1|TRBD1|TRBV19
TGTGCCAGTAGTTTAACAGGGGGAAGGTCTGAAGCTTTCTTT
CASSLTGGRSEAFF
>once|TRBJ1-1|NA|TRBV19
TGTGCCAGTAGTGTTGGACTTGGGGCAGCTTTCTTT
CASSVGLGAAFF
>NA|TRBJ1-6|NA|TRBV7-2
TGTGCCAGCAGCTTAGCGTTACGGGGAGGTTCACCCCTCCACTTT
CASSLALRGGSPLHF
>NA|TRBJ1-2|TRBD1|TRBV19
TGTGCCAGTAGTATCCCTCGACAGGGAGCCTATGGCTACACCTTC
CASSIPRQGAYGYTF
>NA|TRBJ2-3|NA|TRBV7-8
TGTGCCAGCAGCATCAGCGGCCTCACAGATACGCAGTATTTT
CASSISGLTDTQYF
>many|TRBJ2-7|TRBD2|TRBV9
TGTGCCAGCAGCGTGGTTAGCGGGAGCCACGAGCAGTACTTC
CASSVVSGSHEQYF
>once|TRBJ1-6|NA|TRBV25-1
TGTGCCAGCTTTGGGGGCAGGTCGGGTTCACCCCTCCACTTT
CASFGGRSGSPLHF
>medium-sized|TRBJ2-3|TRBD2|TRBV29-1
TGCAGCGTTGAGGGGACTAGCGGGATCGGAGATACGCAGTATTTT
CSVEGTSGIGDTQYF
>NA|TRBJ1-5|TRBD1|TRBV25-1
TGTGCCAGCAGTGCGAGGACAGGGGGCGCTTGTCAGCCCCAGCATTTT
CASSARTGGACQPQHF
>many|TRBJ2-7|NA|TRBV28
TGTGCCAGCAGTTTATGGTACGAGCAGTACTTC
CASSLWYEQYF
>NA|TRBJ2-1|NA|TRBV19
TGTGCCACTCAGCGACAGGCGACTTACAATGAGCAGTTCTTC
CATQRQATYNEQFF
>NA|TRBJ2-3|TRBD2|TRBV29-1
TGCAGCGCTCTGCGGTTCGCGGGGGGCCTTCGTGATACGCAGTATTTT
CSALRFAGGLRDTQYF
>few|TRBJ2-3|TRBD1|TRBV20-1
TGCAGTGCACCCGACAGGGAAGCCACAGATACGCAGTATTTT
CSAPDREATDTQYF
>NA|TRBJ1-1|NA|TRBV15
TGTGCCACCAGCAAGAAACGGAACACTGAAGCTTTCTTT
CATSKKRNTEAFF
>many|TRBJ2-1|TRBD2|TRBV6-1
TGTGCCAGCAGCCTACTAGCGGGAGGGCCCCGTGAGCAGTTCTTC
CASSLLAGGPREQFF
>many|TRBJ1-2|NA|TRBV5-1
TGCGCCAGCAGATATGACAGAGTCCTCGATGGCTACACCTTC
CASRYDRVLDGYTF
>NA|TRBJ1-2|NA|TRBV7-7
TGTGCCAGCAGCCCAACTAGCACCTATGGCTACACCTTC
CASSPTSTYGYTF
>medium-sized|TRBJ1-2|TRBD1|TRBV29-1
TGCAGCGTGGGACAGATTCTCGGCTATGGCTACACCTTC
CSVGQILGYGYTF
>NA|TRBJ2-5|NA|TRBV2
TGTGCCAGCTTAAGGATTGCTGGGGAGACCCAGTACTTC
CASLRIAGETQYF
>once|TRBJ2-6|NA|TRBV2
TGTGCCAGCCGCGACGGGGGTTCTGGGGCCAACGTCCTGACTTTC
CASRDGGSGANVLTF
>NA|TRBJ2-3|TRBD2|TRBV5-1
TGCGCCAGCAGCTCCCTAGCGGGGGATACGCAGTATTTT
CASSSLAGDTQYF
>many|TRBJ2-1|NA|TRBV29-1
TGCAGCGTTGTGGGGGACTACAATGAGCAGTTCTTC
CSVVGDYNEQFF